This entry concerns a single TCR beta chain. These data originate in a study of blood T cell repertoires in COVID-19. Across the whole study: The cDNA or gDNA used as material had been derived from T cells, B-cell-depleted T cells, or PBMCs.

The CDR3 loop spans 15 amino acids. With 3 bases clipped from V and 2 bases from J, the junction kept 3 bases outside the gene matches. Germline lookup yields CDR1 MNHNS and CDR2 SASEGT. Data came from immunoSEQ multiplex PCR; TCRdb stores just in-frame clones and leaves some out. Of roughly 150,000 clones in the sample, 75% to 90% were seen once. The chain uses TRBV6-1 and TRBJ2-5; TRBD1 matches at 10 bases. The TCR comes from an older man with acute or convalescent COVID-19. The sequenced sample consisted of peripheral blood. The CDR3 region has the DNA TGTGCCAGCAGTGATCGGGACAGGGGACAAGAGACCCAGTACTTC. Translation gives CASSDRDRGQETQYF.